These T cell receptor beta chains were read from a single sample in a study of shared clonotypes between healthy human individuals. Only in-frame clones appear in the TCRdb table, and some are missing; sequencing was by immunoSEQ multiplex PCR. The sample holds under 2,500,000 clones, approximately 94% seen once. Sequencing was done on a sample of naive CD4+ T cells sorted from blood. The receptors shown here come from a young man in good health. Both conserved end residues are part of each CDR3. A D gene is named only where the DNA matches it firmly. Size is omitted from some rows. Given values are once, few, many or a class for expanded clones.

j_call clone_size v_call d_call cdr3_aa cdr3_nt
TRBJ2-1 NA TRBV28 TRBD2 CASSSPSLALAYNEQFF TGTGCCAGCAGCTCGCCCTCACTAGCGCTGGCCTACAATGAGCAGTTCTTC
TRBJ1-6 NA TRBV7-9 NA CASTPGAQRLNSPLHF TGTGCCAGCACCCCGGGGGCCCAACGTCTTAATTCACCCCTCCACTTT
TRBJ2-1 NA TRBV7-3 TRBD2 CASSFLAGGTYNEQFF TGTGCCAGCAGCTTTTTAGCGGGAGGAACCTACAATGAGCAGTTCTTC
TRBJ2-7 NA TRBV5-6 NA CASSLGVGKFSYEQYF TGTGCCAGCAGCTTGGGAGTGGGGAAGTTTTCCTACGAGCAGTACTTC
TRBJ2-7 NA TRBV30 NA CAWAGLGIEQYF TGTGCCTGGGCTGGACTGGGGATAGAGCAGTACTTC
TRBJ2-7 NA TRBV27 TRBD1 CASSLSTGAYEQYF TGTGCCAGCAGTTTATCGACAGGGGCCTACGAGCAGTACTTC
TRBJ2-2 NA TRBV9 TRBD2 CASSSGSLSTGELFF TGTGCCAGTTCTAGCGGGAGTTTAAGCACCGGGGAGCTGTTTTTT
TRBJ1-1 NA TRBV27 NA CASSLALPGIEAFF TGTGCCAGCAGTTTAGCATTACCAGGGATTGAAGCTTTCTTT
TRBJ2-1 NA TRBV7-2 NA CASSLGGLAGRNEQFF TGTGCCAGCAGCTTAGGTGGTCTAGCTGGTCGCAATGAGCAGTTCTTC
TRBJ2-3 NA TRBV7-9 NA CASSWPRTASSTDTQYF TGTGCCAGCAGCTGGCCTAGGACAGCGTCTAGCACAGATACGCAGTATTTT
TRBJ2-2 NA TRBV4-1 TRBD1 CASSQLDRDTGELFF TGCGCCAGCAGCCAATTGGACAGGGACACCGGGGAGCTGTTTTTT
TRBJ2-5 NA TRBV7-9 NA CASSAPFTGPLQETQYF TGTGCCAGCAGCGCCCCCTTTACGGGACCGCTCCAAGAGACCCAGTACTTC
TRBJ2-1 NA TRBV6-6 NA CASSYSESYNEQFF TGTGCCAGCAGTTATAGCGAGTCCTACAATGAGCAGTTCTTC
TRBJ1-2 NA TRBV29-1 TRBD1 CSVRTGGSYGYTF TGCAGCGTTAGGACAGGGGGAAGCTATGGCTACACCTTC
TRBJ1-1 few TRBV29-1 NA CSVEEVTGDPYKGNTEAFF TGCAGCGTTGAAGAGGTTACAGGCGACCCCTATAAGGGGAACACTGAAGCTTTCTTT
TRBJ2-1 NA TRBV5-1 TRBD2 CASSPGGLVGFDNEQFF TGCGCCAGCAGCCCCGGGGGACTAGTGGGATTCGACAATGAGCAGTTCTTC
TRBJ1-1 NA TRBV9 NA CASSAVGGSKTEAFF TGTGCCAGCAGCGCCGTGGGGGGTAGTAAAACTGAAGCTTTCTTT
TRBJ1-1 NA TRBV5-4 TRBD1 CASRPPTGANTEAFF TGTGCCAGCAGACCGCCTACAGGGGCGAACACTGAAGCTTTCTTT
TRBJ1-1 NA TRBV6-1 TRBD1 CASSQGPMNTEAFF TGTGCCAGCTCACAGGGGCCGATGAACACTGAAGCTTTCTTT
TRBJ1-6 NA TRBV9 NA CASSTQLNPHDSGSPLHF TGTGCCAGCAGCACCCAGTTGAACCCCCACGACAGCGGTTCACCCCTCCACTTT
TRBJ2-7 NA TRBV6-5 TRBD2 CASTASGRFKEQYF TGTGCCAGCACCGCTAGCGGGAGGTTTAAGGAGCAGTACTTC
TRBJ2-5 NA TRBV4-3 NA CASSQVVFQETQYF TGCGCCAGCAGTCAGGTGGTCTTCCAAGAGACCCAGTACTTC
TRBJ1-6 NA TRBV19 NA CASKRTDTMNSPLHF TGTGCCAGTAAAAGGACTGACACAATGAATTCACCCCTCCACTTT
TRBJ1-3 NA TRBV14 NA CASSQDASNSGNTIYF TGTGCCAGCAGCCAAGATGCCAGCAACTCTGGAAACACCATATATTTT
TRBJ2-7 NA TRBV6-1 NA CASIQQGPSSYEQYF TGTGCCAGCATCCAACAGGGCCCAAGCTCCTACGAGCAGTACTTC
TRBJ2-3 NA TRBV28 TRBD1 CASSRDRGRRQYF TGTGCCAGCAGTAGGGACAGGGGGAGGCGGCAGTATTTT
TRBJ2-3 NA TRBV7-9 NA CASSLPGGTDTQYF TGTGCCAGCAGCTTACCAGGGGGGACAGATACGCAGTATTTT
TRBJ1-1 NA TRBV5-1 NA CASSLVGSPRGEAFF TGCGCCAGCAGCTTGGTTGGCAGTCCCCGGGGGGAAGCTTTCTTT
TRBJ2-6 NA TRBV6-4 NA CASSDYGGSGAGANVLTF TGTGCCAGCAGTGACTATGGAGGGTCCGGGGCTGGGGCCAACGTCCTGACTTTC
TRBJ1-1 NA TRBV6-5 NA CASGTSLTVNTEAFF TGTGCCAGCGGGACTTCGTTGACAGTGAACACTGAAGCTTTCTTT
TRBJ2-7 NA TRBV7-6 NA CASSTGQLGEQYF TGTGCCAGCAGCACCGGACAGTTGGGTGAGCAGTACTTC
TRBJ1-1 NA TRBV7-9 NA CASSPIQNTEAFF TGTGCCAGCAGCCCCATACAGAACACTGAAGCTTTCTTT
TRBJ1-5 NA TRBV2 NA CASREEGVGNQPQHF TGTGCCAGCAGGGAGGAGGGGGTCGGCAATCAGCCCCAGCATTTT
TRBJ2-1 NA TRBV18 NA CASSPRGDNNEQFF TGTGCCAGCTCACCTAGGGGGGATAACAATGAGCAGTTCTTC
TRBJ1-2 NA TRBV27 TRBD1 CASSPTGTGGAYGYTF TGTGCCAGCAGTCCAACCGGGACAGGGGGCGCGTATGGCTACACCTTC
TRBJ2-7 NA TRBV27 NA CASSSYPDGSYEQYF TGTGCCAGCAGTTCCTACCCGGACGGCTCCTACGAGCAGTACTTC
TRBJ2-7 NA TRBV28 TRBD1 CASDRGGVEQYF TGTGCCAGCGACAGGGGTGGGGTCGAGCAGTACTTC
TRBJ2-5 NA TRBV5-1 TRBD1 CASSWDSFPQETQYF TGCGCCAGCAGCTGGGACAGTTTCCCCCAAGAGACCCAGTACTTC
TRBJ2-2 once TRBV30 NA CAWSITPGGELFF TGTGCCTGGAGTATCACACCCGGCGGGGAGCTGTTTTTT
TRBJ2-5 NA TRBV10-3 NA CAISGAGGFLIAGPRETQYF TGTGCCATCAGTGGTGCAGGGGGATTTTTAATAGCGGGCCCCCGGGAGACCCAGTACTTC
TRBJ2-6 NA TRBV5-1 NA CASSLTYLSGANVLTF TGCGCCAGCAGCTTGACCTACCTCTCTGGGGCCAACGTCCTGACTTTC
TRBJ2-7 NA TRBV6-4 NA CASSEVRNYSSYEQYF TGTGCCAGCAGTGAGGTCAGAAACTATAGCTCCTACGAGCAGTACTTC
TRBJ1-5 NA TRBV11-2 NA CASSLGGRGDQPQHF TGTGCCAGCAGCTTGGGCGGGAGGGGTGATCAGCCCCAGCATTTT
TRBJ1-5 NA TRBV7-9 TRBD1 CASSRTGLNQPQHF TGTGCCAGCAGCCGGACAGGCCTAAATCAGCCCCAGCATTTT
TRBJ2-7 NA TRBV5-6 NA CASSSDVYEQYF TGTGCCAGCAGCTCGGACGTGTACGAGCAGTACTTC
TRBJ1-2 NA TRBV7-2 TRBD1 CASSPYGQGNGYTF TGTGCCAGCAGCCCCTACGGACAGGGGAATGGCTACACCTTC
TRBJ2-5 NA TRBV6-5 NA CASTAGETQYF TGTGCCAGCACGGCGGGGGAGACCCAGTACTTC
TRBJ2-5 NA TRBV5-1 TRBD1 CASSSPDREGETQYF TGCGCCAGCAGCTCCCCTGACAGGGAAGGAGAGACCCAGTACTTC
TRBJ1-1 NA TRBV5-1 TRBD1 CASTHLSRGPVAEAFF TGCGCCAGCACCCACCTATCAAGGGGGCCGGTCGCTGAAGCTTTCTTT
TRBJ2-7 NA TRBV5-1 NA CASSLVGPGFYEQYF TGCGCCAGCAGCTTGGTGGGACCTGGCTTCTACGAGCAGTACTTC
TRBJ2-7 NA TRBV5-4 NA CASSNPQTTYEQYF TGTGCCAGCAGTAACCCCCAGACTACCTACGAGCAGTACTTC